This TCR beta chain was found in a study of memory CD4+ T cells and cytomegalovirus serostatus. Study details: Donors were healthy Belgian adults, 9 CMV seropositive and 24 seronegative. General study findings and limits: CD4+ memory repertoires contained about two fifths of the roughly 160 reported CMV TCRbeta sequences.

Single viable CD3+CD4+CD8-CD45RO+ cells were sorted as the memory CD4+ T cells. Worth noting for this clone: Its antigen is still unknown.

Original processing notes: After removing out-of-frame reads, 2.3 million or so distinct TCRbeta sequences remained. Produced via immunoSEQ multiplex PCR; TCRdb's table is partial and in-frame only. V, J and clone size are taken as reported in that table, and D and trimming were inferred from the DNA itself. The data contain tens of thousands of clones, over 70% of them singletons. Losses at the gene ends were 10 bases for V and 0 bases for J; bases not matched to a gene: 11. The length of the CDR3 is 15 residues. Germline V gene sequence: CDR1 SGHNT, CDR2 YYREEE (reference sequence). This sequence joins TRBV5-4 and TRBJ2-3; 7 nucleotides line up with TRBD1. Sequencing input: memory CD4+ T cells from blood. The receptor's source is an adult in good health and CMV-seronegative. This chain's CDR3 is CALKNWTGSTDTQYF. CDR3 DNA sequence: TGTGCCCTCAAAAACTGGACAGGAAGCACAGATACGCAGTATTTT. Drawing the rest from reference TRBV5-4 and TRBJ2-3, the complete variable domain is ETGVTQSPTHLIKTRGQQVTLRCSSQSGHNTVSWYQQALGQGPQFIFQYYREEENGRGNFPPRFSGLQFPNYSSELNVNALELDDSALYLCALKNWTGSTDTQYFGPGTRLTVL.